This TCR beta chain was recovered during a study of PD-L1 blockade in urothelial cancer. Stated time point: peripheral blood 6 weeks after treatment start. The CDR3 totals 13 residues. Trimming pared 1 base from V and 3 bases from J, leaving 7 bases between. Germline CDR1 and CDR2: SEHNR and FQNEAQ (reference sequence). TCRdb's table, derived via immunoSEQ multiplex PCR, lists solely in-frame clones and lacks some. This table holds tens of thousands of clones, almost 90% found once. This clonotype was sampled from a man aged 55 to 70 with urothelial cancer. The chain uses TRBV7-9 and TRBJ2-7; no clear D gene. The sample in question was PBMCs, obtained around atezolizumab (anti-PD-L1) treatment. The CDR3 loop reads CASSLGSGYEQYF. Written as DNA, the CDR3 is TGTGCCAGCAGCTTAGGTTCGGGCTACGAGCAGTACTTC.